The present TCR beta chain was sequenced within a study of T cell responses to AZD1222 COVID-19 vaccine (dated by TCRdb to about 2021). Broadly, across the study: TCR sequencing was performed for approximately 240 trial participants, of whom about 200 were given two doses of AZD1222 and approximately 25 were given two doses of MenACWY control vaccine. Enrollment into the trials was organized by age into subgroups of 18-55, 56-69 and 70-plus years, and those subgroups contained roughly 160, 29 and 62 TCR-sequenced participants, respectively.

This clone was observed a single time. Its antigen is currently not known. No base quality values were provided; no much bigger clone lies one nucleotide off. The CDR3 regions of human TCRbeta chains were analyzed by immunosequencing. Regarding the original processing steps: TCRs in the repertoires were compared against a reference library of SARS-CoV-2-specific TCRs that had been generated with the MIRA antigen-specificity platform. Breadth was defined as the fraction of unique TCRs that were SARS-CoV-2-associated, and depth was defined as the fraction of total T cells that were SARS-CoV-2-associated. Using the MIRA data, each spike-specific TCR was mapped to the spike region that the TCR reacts to and placed in a CD4 or CD8 class. Log10-transformed breadth and depth values were compared by one-way ANOVA with Sidak's multiple comparisons tests. TCRdb carries this immuneACCESS record with in-frame sequences only. Its versions omit some clonotypes, under half of them owing to an unresolved V gene in the studies checked, with the rest unexplained. Clone size and the V and J calls come from that table; the DNA yielded D and trimming. For this sample there are about 100,000 clones; around 87% appear just once. 4% to 5% of the sample rests with the top ten.

The paper as a whole reports these results and caveats: After two AZD1222 doses, both the breadth and the depth of spike-specific TCRs were significantly higher than at day 0 and than in MenACWY recipients. Participants were mostly white British and included more females than males, and it was suggested by the authors that clonal diversity may have been underestimated. The 56-69-year group was small, and its depth increase did not reach significance, likely because of low power. Because no day 14 peak-response samples were available, repertoires were characterized only after the peak T cell response. Conclusions about previously exposed vaccinees are limited because only a handful of AZD1222 recipients were SARS-CoV-2 seropositive at baseline. Vaccine-associated CD4 TCRs spanned the whole spike protein, with dominant responses in regions 160-218 and 743-854. Nearly half of unique spike-specific TCRs reportedly recognized epitopes outside regions mutated in the B.1.351 and B.1.1.7 variants.

Reading the label with the study, this specimen's time point is: baseline before first vaccination. The intended sense of this specimen's treatment or condition label: meningococcal conjugate vaccine given as trial control. Vaccinee samples were obtained from the UK trials COV001 and COV002, which included a single-blind randomized controlled phase 2/3 trial of AZD1222 (ChAdOx1 nCoV-19) in healthy adults. Trial participant PBMC samples were collected at day 0 and day 28 after the second dose for TCRbeta chain sequencing. The source is an adult in good health. The sample here was peripheral blood, taken on day 0 of MenACWY control vaccination.

The CDR3 has the sequence CASSSDEEQYF. The sequenced DNA is TGTGCCAGCAGTTCTGACGAGGAGCAGTACTTC. Recombination linked TRBV28 to TRBJ2-7; a confident D gene designation cannot be given. V gives up 4 bases and J gives up 7 bases, and the segment between their germline ends measures 8 bases. The CDR3 contains 11 residues, cysteine and phenylalanine counted. CDR3 DNA is the only sequence kept; it has 33 bases, read in frame from the first base. The germline V gene specifies MDHEN as CDR1 and SYDVKM as CDR2.